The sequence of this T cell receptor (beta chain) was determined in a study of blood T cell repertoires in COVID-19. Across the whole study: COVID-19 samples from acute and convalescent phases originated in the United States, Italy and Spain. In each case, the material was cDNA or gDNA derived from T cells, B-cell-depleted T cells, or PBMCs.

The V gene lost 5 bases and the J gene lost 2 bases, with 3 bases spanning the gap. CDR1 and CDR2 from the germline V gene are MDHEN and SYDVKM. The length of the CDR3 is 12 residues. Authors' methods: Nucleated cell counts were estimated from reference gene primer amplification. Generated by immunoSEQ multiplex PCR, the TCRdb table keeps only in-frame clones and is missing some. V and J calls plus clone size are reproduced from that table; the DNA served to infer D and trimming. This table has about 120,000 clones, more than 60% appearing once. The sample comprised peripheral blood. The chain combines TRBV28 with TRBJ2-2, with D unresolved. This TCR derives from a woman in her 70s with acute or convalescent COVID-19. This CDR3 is CASSLNTGELFF. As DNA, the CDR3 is TGTGCCAGCAGTCTAAACACCGGGGAGCTGTTTTTT.